These 28 T cell receptor beta chains came from one sample sequenced in a study of early T cells in non-severe SARS-CoV-2 infection. TCRdb reprocessed the 5' RACE reads with MiXCR, giving one entry per CDR3 protein. The sample has about 33,000 distinct CDR3 sequences, less than 6.5% seen once. The specimen sequenced was whole blood. The receptors derive from an adult who was a healthcare worker with PCR-confirmed SARS-CoV-2 infection or an uninfected control (not recorded which).

This clonotype was counted many times. This sequence joins TRBV5-1 and TRBJ2-4; D is undetermined. The CDR3 length is 14 residues. Germline V gene lookup returns CDR1 SGHRS and CDR2 YFSETQ. V lost 0 bases and J 0 bases, leaving 4 bases between the germline ends. CDR3 nucleotide sequence: TGCGCCAGCAGCTTGGGACAAGCCAAAAACATTCAGTACTTC. Translated, it gives CASSLGQAKNIQYF.

This chain uses TRBV20-1 with TRBJ2-3, with 8 bases lining up with TRBD2. The length of the CDR3 is 14 residues. Germline-derived CDR1 and CDR2 are DFQATT and SNEGSKA (reference sequence). V lost 3 bases to trimming and J lost 4 bases; unmatched junction nucleotides: 6. The CDR3, as DNA: TGCAGTGCTAGTGGCGAGCGGGGGTCAGATACGCAGTATTTT. Protein sequence: CSASGERGSDTQYF.

This clonotype was counted ten times or more. The chain combines TRBV5-6 with TRBJ2-7; no firm D call. Trimming shortened V by 1 base and J by 2 bases, and 7 bases separated the two germline ends. This CDR3 contains 13 residues. Germline assignment: CDR1 SGHDT and CDR2 YYEEEE. The CDR3 is CASSLTVTYEQYF. CDR3 in DNA: TGTGCCAGCAGCTTGACGGTGACCTACGAGCAGTACTTC. The whole variable domain, filled in from reference TRBV5-6 and TRBJ2-7, reads DAGVTQSPTHLIKTRGQQVTLRCSPKSGHDTVSWYQQALGQGPQFIFQYYEEEERQRGNFPDRFSGHQFPNYSSELNVNALLLGDSALYLCASSLTVTYEQYFGPGTRLTVT.

In its sample, this clonotype was seen many times. The chain uses TRBV6-6 and TRBJ2-1, with D possibly TRBD2 on 8 matching bases. The CDR3 length is 15 residues. The V end was cut by 6 bases, the J end by 6 bases, with 18 bases between. CDR1 MNHNY and CDR2 SVGAGI come from the germline V gene (reference sequence). In DNA form, the CDR3 reads TGTGCCAGCAGAAGGGGGCAGGCGGGAGGCAATGAGCAGTTCTTC. The encoded protein is CASRRGQAGGNEQFF.

This clonotype was detected a few times. The genes are TRBV4-1 and TRBJ1-1; D uncertain. This CDR3 is built from 13 residues. Germline V gives CDR1 MGHRA, CDR2 YSYEKL. V lost 5 bases and J lost 12, with 19 bases in between. The CDR3 region is CASSGILTSEPFF. The CDR3 DNA sequence: TGCGCCAGCAGCGGAATCCTAACATCTGAGCCTTTCTTT.

In its sample, this clonotype was seen many times. The chain carries TRBV6-2 or TRBV6-3 and TRBJ2-1; the D gene could be TRBD1 or TRBD2 (7 bases each). Germline V CDR1 and CDR2: MNHEY, SVGEGT. The CDR3 spans 12 residues. Trimming took 7 bases from V and 8 from J, leaving 12 bases between them. The CDR3 is CASTQGGYEQFF. For the CDR3, the DNA is TGTGCCAGCACCCAGGGGGGGTATGAGCAGTTCTTC.

A word on this clonotype: Mismatch with germline at one junction end may stem from a read error. V is TRBV7-3 and J is TRBJ2-6; no clear D gene. The CDR3 spans 14 residues. Germline loops: CDR1 SGHTA, CDR2 FQGTGA. Here the CDR3 DNA reads TGTGCCAGCAGCTTGAAGTCTGTGGCCAACGTCCTGACTTTC. The encoded protein is CASSLKSVANVLTF.

This clonotype is deemed medium-sized (0.01 to 0.1%). This chain links TRBV15 with TRBJ2-7; D may correspond to TRBD1 or TRBD2 (5 bases each). Trimming left V 0 bases short and J 1 base short, with 22 bases between. Germline lookup yields CDR1 LNHNV and CDR2 YYDKDF (reference sequence). The CDR3 sequence is 19 residues long. CDR3 sequence: CATSRDLKRGPPGSYEQYF. CDR3 sequence (DNA): TGTGCCACCAGCAGAGACCTCAAAAGGGGACCTCCGGGGTCCTACGAGCAGTACTTC.

The V call is TRBV6-5, the J call TRBJ1-3; perhaps TRBD1 as D (6 bases). The CDR3 consists of 12 residues. CDR1 is MNHEY and CDR2 is SVGAGI in the germline V gene. Trimming removed 8 bases at V and 2 bases at J, with 7 bases between. The chain's CDR3 is CASRGPGNTIYF. The CDR3 DNA reads as TGTGCCAGCCGGGGGCCTGGAAACACCATATATTTT.

This clonotype was seen at least ten times. The V call is TRBV5-1, the J call TRBJ1-1; D gene uncertain. The CDR3 is 14 residues long. Trimming took 5 bases from V and 1 from J, leaving 12 bases between them. Per the germline V gene, CDR1 is SGHRS and CDR2 is YFSETQ. The CDR3 DNA reads as TGCGCCAGCAGAATTGGCGGGAGGAACACTGAAGCTTTCTTT. It codes for CASRIGGRNTEAFF. Based on the CDR3 plus reference TRBV5-1 and TRBJ1-1, the full variable domain is KAGVTQTPRYLIKTRGQQVTLSCSPISGHRSVSWYQQTPGQGLQFLFEYFSETQRNKGNFPGRFSGRQFSNSRSEMNVSTLELGDSALYLCASRIGGRNTEAFFGQGTRLTVV.

This clonotype came up many times. V usage is TRBV12-3 or TRBV12-4 and J usage is TRBJ2-1; possibly TRBD2 for D (5 bases). The CDR3 is 12 amino acids. Trimming shortened V by 5 bases and J by 9 bases, and 11 bases separated the two germline ends. The CDR3 bases are TGTGCCAGCAGTCCGATCCGGGGTGAGCAGTTCTTC. It specifies CASSPIRGEQFF.

There are many counts of this clonotype. The chain employs TRBV11-3 and TRBJ2-1, with 10 bases lining up with TRBD2. Germline lookup yields CDR1 SGHNT and CDR2 YENEEA. The CDR3 runs to 16 residues. The ends lost 3 bases at V and 6 bases at J; junction bases unmatched: 8. The CDR3 protein is CASSFYASGGGNEQFF. CDR3 DNA: TGTGCCAGCAGCTTCTATGCTAGCGGGGGAGGCAATGAGCAGTTCTTC.

This clonotype has a count of ten or more. V gene TRBV19 combines with J gene TRBJ1-2, with D tentatively TRBD1 (5 bases). This CDR3 contains 14 residues. Germline-derived CDR1 and CDR2 are LNHDA and SQIVND (reference sequence). Trimming took 5 bases from V and 2 from J, leaving 12 bases between them. CDR3 amino acids: CASSPWDGNYGYTF. The CDR3 DNA reads TGTGCCAGTAGTCCCTGGGACGGGAACTATGGCTACACCTTC.

At least ten counts were recorded for this clonotype. V and J are TRBV28 and TRBJ1-1; D is undetermined. Germline CDR1 and CDR2: MDHEN and SYDVKM. V dropped 5 bases and J dropped 2 bases, with 12 bases sitting between them. CDR3 size: 14 residues. CDR3 DNA sequence: TGTGCCAGCAGTCCTGCCAGGTCCAACACTGAAGCTTTCTTT. Translating it yields CASSPARSNTEAFF. Complete variable domain (other parts from reference TRBV28 and TRBJ1-1): DVKVTQSSRYLVKRTGEKVFLECVQDMDHENMFWYRQDPGLGLRLIYFSYDVKMKEKGDIPEGYSVSREKKERFSLILESASTNQTSMYLCASSPARSNTEAFFGQGTRLTVV.

This clonotype was recorded many times. The rearrangement uses TRBV4-2 and TRBJ2-2, with D tentatively TRBD2 (6 bases). Germline V gene sequence: CDR1 LGHNA, CDR2 YNFKEQ. This CDR3 is built from 16 residues. The V gene lost 1 base and the J gene lost 3 bases, with 12 bases spanning the gap. In DNA, the CDR3 is TGTGCCAGCAGCCAAGCGGGGACGGGAGACACCGGGGAGCTGTTTTTT. Its protein is CASSQAGTGDTGELFF.

The V call is TRBV28, the J call TRBJ2-1, with 9 bases fitting TRBD1. The CDR3 spans 15 residues. From germline, CDR1 is MDHEN and CDR2 SYDVKM. V lost 7 bases, J lost 7 bases, and 11 bases stayed unmatched. The CDR3, as DNA: TGTGCCAGCAACCTCGACAGGGGGGTTATGAATGAGCAGTTCTTC. It codes for CASNLDRGVMNEQFF.

Many counts were recorded for this clonotype. The rearrangement links TRBV7-9 to TRBJ1-5; D might be TRBD1 (5 bases). This CDR3 spans 14 amino acids. CDR1 SEHNR and CDR2 FQNEAQ come from the germline V gene (reference sequence). V shed 2 bases and J shed 2 bases, with 7 bases lying between them. The CDR3 protein is CASSLRGGNQPQHF. Written as DNA, the CDR3 is TGTGCCAGCAGCTTAAGAGGGGGCAATCAGCCCCAGCATTTT. Full variable domain (remainder filled in from reference TRBV7-9 and TRBJ1-5): DTGVSQNPRHKITKRGQNVTFRCDPISEHNRLYWYRQTLGQGPEFLTYFQNEAQLEKSRLLSDRFSAERPKGSFSTLEIQRTEQGDSAMYLCASSLRGGNQPQHFGDGTRLSIL.

This clonotype was detected many times. V and J are TRBV4-3 and TRBJ2-7; 7 bases map to TRBD2. CDR3 length: 13 residues. The trim removed 0 bases at V and 9 bases at J, leaving 5 bases unmatched. The germline V gene has CDR1 LGHNA and CDR2 YSLEER. The chain's CDR3 is CASSQDYRGVQYF. The CDR3 nucleotides are TGCGCCAGCAGCCAAGATTACCGGGGGGTGCAGTACTTC.

Ten or more counts support this clonotype. The CDR3 coding sequence is TGTGCCAGCAGTTTAAGGGTAGCGGGGGGGCCGGATGAGCAGTTCTTC. The encoded protein is CASSLRVAGGPDEQFF. The chain joins TRBV28 to TRBJ2-1, with 11 bases that match TRBD2. The CDR3 length is 16 residues. Losses at the gene ends were 2 bases for V and 8 bases for J; bases not matched to a gene: 8. Germline CDR1 reads MDHEN; CDR2 reads SYDVKM.

This clonotype was found a few times. The V call is TRBV12-3 or TRBV12-4, the J call TRBJ2-1, with a possible D match to TRBD1 (5 bases). V lost 2 bases and J 10 bases, leaving 15 bases between the germline ends. The CDR3 runs to 14 residues. For the CDR3, the DNA is TGTGCCAGCAGTTTACCGCCGGACACCGGAGAGCAGTTCTTC. Translation gives CASSLPPDTGEQFF.

This clonotype has ten or more counts. The chain uses TRBV28 and TRBJ2-3; D may be TRBD1 or TRBD2 (5 bases each). The CDR3 has 15 residues. Germline-derived CDR1 and CDR2 are MDHEN and SYDVKM. With 6 bases removed from V and 1 base from J, the gap between germline ends came to 14 bases. CDR3 residues: CASSHRGLGTDTQYF. The CDR3 DNA reads TGTGCCAGCAGCCACCGGGGCCTCGGCACAGATACGCAGTATTTT.

This clonotype was found many times. The rearrangement joins TRBV5-4 to TRBJ2-3; 7 bases are shared with TRBD1. The V and J ends lost 5 bases and 1 base, in that order; junction bases with no gene match: 7. This CDR3 has 15 residues. In germline, CDR1 is SGHNT, CDR2 YYREEE (reference sequence). CDR3 sequence reads: CASRPGQARTDTQYF. The DNA of the CDR3 is TGTGCCAGCAGACCTGGACAGGCCCGCACAGATACGCAGTATTTT.

The chain is built from TRBV20-1 and TRBJ1-2; TRBD1 is a possible D gene (6 bases). V lost 5 bases and J lost 6, with 19 bases in between. In germline, CDR1 is DFQATT, CDR2 SNEGSKA (reference sequence). The CDR3 covers 14 residues. The CDR3 coding sequence is TGCAGTGCTCTCTTTCCAGGGGAAGGGAATGGCTACACCTTC. Its translation is CSALFPGEGNGYTF.

V gene TRBV10-1 combines with J gene TRBJ2-2, with D possibly being TRBD2 (5 bases). The ends were cut back, 0 bases at V and 6 bases at J, with 11 bases in the middle. Per germline, CDR1 WNHNN and CDR2 SYGVQD (reference sequence). The CDR3 sequence is 15 residues long. This chain's CDR3 is CASSESGGFSGELFF. Here the CDR3 DNA reads TGCGCCAGCAGTGAGTCTGGCGGGTTTTCCGGGGAGCTGTTTTTT.

V is TRBV27 and J is TRBJ1-5, with 11 bases identical to TRBD1. Germline V gene data show CDR1 as MNHEY and CDR2 as SMNVEV (reference sequence). The length of the CDR3 is 14 residues. J gave up 6 bases and V 6 bases, and 4 bases lay outside the gene matches. The CDR3 region has the DNA TGTGCCAGCAGGAGGACAGGGGGCACTCAGCCCCAGCATTTT. Protein product: CASRRTGGTQPQHF.

In its sample, this clonotype was seen many times. The rearrangement links TRBV3-1 to TRBJ1-2; no reliable D call. This CDR3 contains 14 residues. V was pared by 1 base and J by 5 bases, with 11 bases between. Per the germline V gene, CDR1 is LGHDT and CDR2 is YNNKEL (reference sequence). The DNA of the CDR3 is TGTGCCAGCAGCCAAGGGTCAGCAGTATATGGCTACACCTTC. The encoded protein is CASSQGSAVYGYTF.

In its sample, this clonotype was seen a few times. The chain joins TRBV5-4 to TRBJ2-1; 7 nucleotides align to TRBD1. Germline V CDR1 and CDR2: SGHNT, YYREEE (reference sequence). V gave up 6 bases and J gave up 5 bases; unmatched junction bases: 11. The CDR3 runs 15 residues. For the CDR3, the DNA is TGTGCCAGCAACGTCAGGACAGGCAGGAACAATGAGCAGTTCTTC. Translated: CASNVRTGRNNEQFF.

This clonotype has ten or more counts. In DNA form, the CDR3 reads TGTGCCAGCAGTTTAGCATTTGGACAGGGTGGAGAAAAACTGTTTTTT. Translating gives CASSLAFGQGGEKLFF. The V call is TRBV12-3 or TRBV12-4, the J call TRBJ1-4, with 8 nucleotides matching TRBD1. The CDR3 is 16 residues long. V shed 0 bases and J 8 bases; nucleotides not matched to a gene: 8.